This T cell receptor beta chain emerged from a study of T cell responses to AZD1222 COVID-19 vaccine. Concerning this clone itself: Its antigen is unidentified.

Using immunoSEQ multiplex PCR, the repertoire was profiled, and TCRdb retains in-frame clones only, with some absent. The sample consists of over 95,000 clones, about nine tenths of them appearing once. Study observations and caveats: Vaccine-associated CD4 TCRs spanned spike, dominant at 160-218 and 743-854. The study identified only five to seven AZD1222 recipients as seropositive at baseline. Donors, mostly white British, included more females; clonal diversity was possibly underestimated.

The receptor was derived from an adult in good health. This specimen consisted of peripheral blood, obtained on day 0 of AZD1222 vaccination.

The CDR3 protein is CATQDRGKTEAFF. In DNA form, the CDR3 reads TGTGCCACCCAGGACAGGGGGAAGACTGAAGCTTTCTTT. The J gene is TRBJ1-1, the V gene TRBV19; 10 nucleotides line up with TRBD1. The CDR3 has 13 amino acids. CDR1 LNHDA and CDR2 SQIVND come from the germline V gene (reference sequence). V was pared by 10 bases and J by 5 bases, with 7 bases of the junction left unmatched.